This TCR beta chain was profiled in a study of blood T cells in healthy people across ages (dated by TCRdb to about 2015). Context from the whole study: In model experiments, template switching captured roughly one uniquely barcoded TCR beta cDNA molecule for every two T cells. The donors were divided into four age groups: young (average approximately 17 years), middle-aged (roughly 40), aged (approximately 62) and long-lived (about 79). The study analyzed two additional independent replicas of 1 million unique cDNA reads from the same blood draw for two donors, one aged 18 to 29 and one aged 80 or older. To avoid experimental bias, donors of different ages were distributed randomly across sequencing lanes. The study measured age-related changes in TCR beta repertoire diversity using deep sequencing normalized with unique cDNA molecular identifiers. Findings and caveats that apply to the study as a whole: Compared with the aged group, the long-lived group had more naive CD4+ T cells, fewer expanded clones and increased TCR diversity, a pattern suggesting age selection. Because the CMV infection status of the donors was unknown, age-related changes in expanded clonotypes may potentially have been confounded. There was a strong correlation between observed TCR beta diversity and the percentage of naive T cells measured by flow cytometry. Bulk unsorted PBMC profiling prevented conclusive comparison of naive and antigen-experienced compartments. As age increased, observed TCR beta diversity per million T cells dropped in a roughly linear way, and a significant reduction was already evident by age approximately 40. Estimates of total diversity based on one million sequenced T cells were regarded as lower bounds and as underestimates.

The protocol used for the library was 5' RACE. The instrument was an Illumina HiSeq 2500. A second about 7 to 11 cycle PCR used a sample-barcoded 5' primer and a J-beta primer mix. A unique molecular identifier was introduced onto each TCR beta cDNA molecule by a template-switch 5' adaptor carrying 12 random nucleotides. Each sample yielded at least 2.5 million CDR3-containing paired-end reads. The Mint cDNA synthesis kit, primed by a TRBC-specific oligonucleotide, was used to synthesize first-strand cDNA from all RNA. After uracil-DNA glycosylase treatment, a first 18-cycle PCR used universal primers M1SS and BC2_uni_R on all cDNA. In the source study's methods: For normalization, 1 million high-quality reads, each with a distinct molecular identifier, were randomly selected from each sample. Instead of being binned into consensus sequences, reads that shared molecular identifiers were thrown out. MiTCR, set to a Q25 quality threshold and the strictest error-elimination algorithm, was used for CDR3 identification, clonotype clustering and error correction. A nonparametric unseen species model with Euler transformation was used to estimate lower-bound total TCR beta diversity. The public reads were quality trimmed at Q25 with fastp and then assembled into clones with MiXCR by TCRdb, keeping productive beta chains. For every CDR3 protein sequence, its rows merge into one entry that carries the most common genes and DNA. Here the V and J calls rest on TCRdb's processing, not on the authors' analysis. Across this sample there are 1.5 million to 2 million distinct CDR3 sequences, with 28% seen only once. The ten largest clonotypes hold 6.5% to 8.5% of the sample.

This clonotype has just a few counts. This clone's antigen is unknown. No much larger clone exists at a distance of one base, and base qualities are not known. Systemically healthy Caucasian individuals from Russia, approximately 39 in total and aged roughly 6 to 95 years, were included as donors. Each donor gave 8 to 10 milliliters of peripheral blood, drawn into EDTA-treated Vacutainer tubes. Ficoll-Paque density-gradient centrifugation was used to isolate PBMCs, with at least 6 million per sample. Trizol reagent was used to extract total RNA from the PBMCs, yielding at least 6 micrograms per sample. Naive CD45RAhigh/CD27high T cell percentages were measured by flow cytometry on a PBMC aliquot from every donor. The CDR3 spans 15 residues, from the cysteine through the phenylalanine. The retained sequence is limited to the CDR3, 45 bases, with the frame set at the first base. Based on the germline V gene, the CDR1 and CDR2 sequences are SGHTA and FQGNSA. A distance of 22 bases separates the germline ends of V and J, which lose 1 base and 16 bases respectively.

The chain uses TRBV7-2 and TRBJ1-4; possibly the D gene is TRBD1, per 5 matching bases. The specimen sequenced was blood. The TCR comes from a young woman in good health. The base sequence is TGTGCCAGCAGCTTAGTAGTCTCTTCGGCGGCCGGGGGGTTTTTT. It translates to CASSLVVSSAAGGFF.